A selection of T cell receptor beta chains follows, all from one sample in a study of blood T cell repertoires in COVID-19. Only in-frame clones appear in the TCRdb table, and some are missing; sequencing was by immunoSEQ multiplex PCR. Of over 110,000 clones in the sample, about four fifths were seen once. The material sequenced was peripheral blood. Receptor source: a man at least 80 years old with acute or convalescent COVID-19. Each CDR3 is given with its conserved first and last residue. Rows may omit the clone size; those that give it use once, few, many or a size class.

clone size,V gene,CDR3 protein
NA,TRBV2,CAGTGMRNSPLHF
NA,TRBV7-2,CASSLGAAKPTDTQYF
few,TRBV16,CASSQDYGELFF
NA,TRBV3-1/TRBV3-2,CASSKGELKASYNEQFF
NA,TRBV4-3,CASSQEGEGGGYGYTF
NA,TRBV2,CASKSDSSYNSPLHF
NA,TRBV3-1/TRBV3-2,CASSPQGGGNSPLHF
many,TRBV6-1,CASSEGAGDQETQYF
NA,TRBV18,CASSPWQRSYNEQFF
few,TRBV30,CAWSPPGGYEQYF
NA,TRBV18,CASSPKGVAGNTIYF
NA,TRBV19,CASRNRQGIFTFF
NA,TRBV6-2/TRBV6-3,CASSYGATGNTGELFF
once,TRBV6-2/TRBV6-3,CASSRSEGEAGELFF
NA,TRBV18,CASSPRAANTGELFF
NA,TRBV6-1,CASSRDSSRTQYF
NA,TRBV3-1/TRBV3-2,CASSQGGHGYTF
NA,TRBV12-3/TRBV12-4,CASGGPSTDTQYF
NA,TRBV11-3,CASSSGTGVGTDTQYF
NA,TRBV9,CASSVSPAQPQHF
NA,TRBV5-6,CASSLVGFVYEQYF
NA,TRBV6-6,CASRGGTVNQPQHF